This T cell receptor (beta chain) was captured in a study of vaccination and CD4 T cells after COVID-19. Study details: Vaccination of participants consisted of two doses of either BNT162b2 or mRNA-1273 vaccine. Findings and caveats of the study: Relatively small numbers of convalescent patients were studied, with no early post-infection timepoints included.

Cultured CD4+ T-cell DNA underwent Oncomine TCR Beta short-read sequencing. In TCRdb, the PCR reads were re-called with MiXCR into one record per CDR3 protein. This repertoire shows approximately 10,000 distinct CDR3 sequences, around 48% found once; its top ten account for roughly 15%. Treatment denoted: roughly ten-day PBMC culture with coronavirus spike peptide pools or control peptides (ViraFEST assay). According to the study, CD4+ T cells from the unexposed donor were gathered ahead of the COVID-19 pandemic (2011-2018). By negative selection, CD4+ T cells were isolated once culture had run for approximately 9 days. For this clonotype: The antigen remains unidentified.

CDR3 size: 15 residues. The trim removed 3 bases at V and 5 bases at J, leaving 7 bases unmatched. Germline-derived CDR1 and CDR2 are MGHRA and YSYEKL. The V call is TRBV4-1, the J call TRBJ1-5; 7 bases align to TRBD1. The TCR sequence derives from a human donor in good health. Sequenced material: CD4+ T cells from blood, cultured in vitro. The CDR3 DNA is TGCGCCAGCAGCCATCATCGGGACAGAGATCAGCCCCAGCATTTT. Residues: CASSHHRDRDQPQHF.